One sample yielded the 21 T cell receptor beta chains listed below, sequenced in a study of cytomegalovirus exposure and HLA in healthy donors. The PCR used 60 Vbeta and 13 Jbeta primers. The table came from immunoSEQ multiplex PCR; TCRdb's copy has only in-frame clones and leaves some out. This sample has around 130,000 clones; 80% occur once, and the top ten carry 1%. The sample consisted of PBMCs. Receptors originate from a man aged 40-49 years in good health and CMV-seronegative.

The chain has TRBV11-2 and TRBJ2-7; the D gene is possibly TRBD2 (6 bases). The length of the CDR3 is 14 residues. In germline, CDR1 is SGHAT, CDR2 FQNNGV. The germline V and J ends were trimmed by 1 base and 3 bases, with 10 bases remaining between them. CDR3 sequence: CASSLVRGDYEQYF. The CDR3 coding sequence is TGTGCCAGCAGCTTAGTGCGGGGTGACTACGAGCAGTACTTC. The entire variable domain, with the rest obtained from reference TRBV11-2 and TRBJ2-7, is as follows: EAGVAQSPRYKIIEKRQSVAFWCNPISGHATLYWYQQILGQGPKLLIQFQNNGVVDDSQLPKDRFSAERLKGVDSTLKIQPAKLEDSAVYLCASSLVRGDYEQYFGPGTRLTVT.

This chain links TRBV5-8 with TRBJ2-2; a weak D match, TRBD2 (6 bases). Trimming cost V 3 bases and J 7 bases, with 19 bases left between them. Germline V CDR1 and CDR2: SGHTS, YDEGEE. The CDR3 contains 16 residues. CDR3 sequence (DNA): TGTGCCAGCAGCTCGGGGGTTACCGTAGACCGCGGGGAGCTGTTTTTT. The encoded protein is CASSSGVTVDRGELFF.

The rearrangement uses TRBV2 and TRBJ1-1; tentatively, D is TRBD1 (6 bases). The CDR3 sequence is 14 residues long. Germline V gene lookup returns CDR1 SNHLY and CDR2 FYNNEI. The V end was cut by 6 bases, the J end by 5 bases, with 16 bases between. The CDR3 sequence is CASRYMDSSTEAFF. The CDR3 DNA is TGTGCCAGCAGGTATATGGACAGTTCGACTGAAGCTTTCTTT.

This chain uses TRBV27 with TRBJ2-7; 9 bases line up with TRBD1. The CDR3 is 12 amino acids. Per germline, CDR1 MNHEY and CDR2 SMNVEV (reference sequence). J lost 3 bases, V lost 6 bases, and 0 bases had no gene match. CDR3 DNA sequence: TGTGCCAGCAGGACAGGGGGCTACGAGCAGTACTTC. Translating gives CASRTGGYEQYF.

V is TRBV15 and J is TRBJ2-5, with a weak D call TRBD2 (6 bases). The CDR3 runs 14 residues. CDR1 is LNHNV and CDR2 is YYDKDF in the germline V gene (reference sequence). The V end lost 0 bases, the J end lost 4 bases, and 9 bases lay between the germline ends. Written as DNA, the CDR3 is TGTGCCACCAGCAGAGATTCAGCGGGAGAGACCCAGTACTTC. Protein: CATSRDSAGETQYF.

The V gene is TRBV4-1, the J gene TRBJ2-7; 9 positions agree with TRBD1. The V segment lost 4 bases and the J segment 4 bases; nucleotides outside the gene matches: 5. The CDR3 runs to 14 residues. Per the germline V gene, CDR1 is MGHRA and CDR2 is YSYEKL. CDR3 nucleotides: TGCGCCAGCAGCCCCGGACAGGGGAAGTACGAGCAGTACTTC. Residues: CASSPGQGKYEQYF.

The CDR3: CASSLGQYNEQFF. The CDR3 DNA sequence: TGTGCCAGCAGCTTAGGACAGTACAATGAGCAGTTCTTC. This sequence joins TRBV11-3 and TRBJ2-1; a weak D match, TRBD1 (5 bases). The CDR3 loop spans 13 amino acids. CDR1 is SGHNT and CDR2 is YENEEA in the germline V gene. The V end was cut by 1 base, the J end by 4 bases, with 5 bases between.

The V call is TRBV30, the J call TRBJ1-4, with 8 bases lining up with TRBD1. Germline assignment: CDR1 GTSNPN and CDR2 SVGIG (reference sequence). The junction had 3 bases not matched to a gene; V was cut back by 3 bases and J by 3 bases. The CDR3 extends over 14 amino acids. CDR3 sequence: CAWSGQGSNEKLFF. The CDR3 DNA reads TGTGCCTGGAGCGGACAGGGCTCTAATGAAAAACTGTTTTTT.

This clone was seen just once. This chain links TRBV5-1 with TRBJ2-2, with D maybe TRBD1 (6 bases). The CDR3 contains 13 residues. Germline V gene sequence: CDR1 SGHRS, CDR2 YFSETQ. Trimming stripped 5 bases from V and 7 bases from J, with 12 bases between. This CDR3 reads CASSFQGLGELFF. CDR3 DNA sequence: TGCGCCAGCAGTTTTCAGGGGCTCGGGGAGCTGTTTTTT.

J is TRBJ2-1 and V is TRBV27; 11 positions match TRBD2. This CDR3 has 15 residues. Trimming took 5 bases from V and 9 from J; bases not matched to a gene: 9. Germline V gives CDR1 MNHEY, CDR2 SMNVEV (reference sequence). The CDR3 is CASSHPGTSGAEQFF. The CDR3 DNA is TGTGCCAGCAGTCATCCCGGGACTAGCGGTGCTGAGCAGTTCTTC.

The chain carries TRBV5-1 and TRBJ2-3; possibly TRBD2 for D (6 bases). This CDR3 is 14 amino acids long. Trimming removed 4 bases at V and 0 bases at J, with 9 bases between. Germline CDR1 SGHRS, CDR2 YFSETQ. In DNA form, the CDR3 reads TGCGCCAGCAGCAGGGACTTTAGCACAGATACGCAGTATTTT. Protein product: CASSRDFSTDTQYF.

This clone showed up just a few times. The genes are TRBV2 and TRBJ2-5; D is unclear. Germline CDR1 is SNHLY and CDR2 is FYNNEI. The CDR3 runs 12 residues. Trimming removed 5 bases at V and 9 bases at J, with 13 bases between. CDR3 bases: TGTGCCAGCAGTCCGACCGGGTGGGCCCAGTACTTC. Its translation: CASSPTGWAQYF.

The chain links TRBV11-2 to TRBJ1-1; D perhaps matches TRBD1 (6 bases). Germline-derived CDR1 and CDR2 are SGHAT and FQNNGV. The CDR3 length is 14 residues. Trimming pared 1 base from V and 4 bases from J, leaving 10 bases between. The CDR3 sequence: CASSLAVDSTEAFF. Written as DNA, the CDR3 is TGTGCCAGCAGCTTAGCCGTGGACAGCACTGAAGCTTTCTTT. Full variable domain (remainder filled in from reference TRBV11-2 and TRBJ1-1): EAGVAQSPRYKIIEKRQSVAFWCNPISGHATLYWYQQILGQGPKLLIQFQNNGVVDDSQLPKDRFSAERLKGVDSTLKIQPAKLEDSAVYLCASSLAVDSTEAFFGQGTRLTVV.

V gene TRBV5-1 combines with J gene TRBJ2-5, with TRBD1 as a possible D gene (6 bases). This CDR3 has 12 residues. Germline lookup yields CDR1 SGHRS and CDR2 YFSETQ. The V end lost 7 bases, the J end lost 0 bases, and 7 bases lay between the germline ends. The CDR3 region has the DNA TGCGCCAGCGGGGACAACCAAGAGACCCAGTACTTC. Encoded protein: CASGDNQETQYF.

The rearrangement uses TRBV5-4 and TRBJ2-1, with TRBD1 matching 8 bases. Germline assignment: CDR1 SGHNT and CDR2 YYREEE (reference sequence). V lost 4 bases and J lost 7; bases outside the gene matches: 4. This CDR3 region has 13 residues. The CDR3 protein is CASSLTGGNEQFF. Here the CDR3 DNA reads TGTGCCAGCAGCCTCACAGGGGGGAATGAGCAGTTCTTC.

The V gene is TRBV28, the J gene TRBJ1-1; the D is unclear. Trimming removed 2 bases at V and 2 bases at J, with 15 bases between. CDR3 length: 16 residues. CDR1 is MDHEN, CDR2 SYDVKM, per germline. CDR3 DNA: TGTGCCAGCAGTTTAGCAGCGATACAAACCAACACTGAAGCTTTCTTT. This codes for CASSLAAIQTNTEAFF.

The genes are TRBV6-5 and TRBJ2-7; 7 bases fit TRBD1. The CDR3 covers 15 residues. Germline V lookup: CDR1 MNHEY, CDR2 SVGAGI. J gave up 5 bases and V 8 bases, and 15 bases lay outside the gene matches. CDR3 residues: CASAQLGGAYNEQYF. As DNA, the CDR3 is TGTGCCAGCGCTCAGTTAGGGGGCGCGTACAACGAGCAGTACTTC.

This sequence joins TRBV2 and TRBJ1-3, with unresolved D. The CDR3 has 18 residues. Trimming removed 1 base from V and 2 bases from J, with 18 bases in between. Germline CDR1 is SNHLY and CDR2 is FYNNEI. CDR3 loop: CASSEGKYGLFTGNTIYF. CDR3 nucleotides: TGTGCCAGCAGTGAAGGAAAATACGGACTCTTCACTGGAAACACCATATATTTT.

This chain connects TRBV13 to TRBJ2-1; D may be TRBD2 (5 bases). The CDR3 is 15 residues long. CDR1 is PRHDT, CDR2 FYEKMQ, per germline (reference sequence). V was cut by 6 bases and J by 5 bases, with 17 bases left in between. CDR3 amino acids: CASSPIKDGNNEQFF. The CDR3 DNA sequence: TGTGCCAGCAGTCCGATAAAGGACGGGAACAATGAGCAGTTCTTC.

V and J are TRBV28 and TRBJ2-5, with 7 bases aligning to TRBD1. The CDR3 spans 13 residues. Germline V gene lookup returns CDR1 MDHEN and CDR2 SYDVKM. After removal of 7 bases from V and 5 bases from J, the junction contained 7 bases not matched to a gene. The CDR3: CASMGARGETQYF. For the CDR3, the DNA is TGTGCCAGCATGGGGGCCAGGGGGGAGACCCAGTACTTC.

The chain combines TRBV14 with TRBJ2-7; a weak D match, TRBD1 (5 bases). The V gene's germline CDR1 is SGHDN and CDR2 FVKESK. The CDR3 has 13 residues. Trimming left V 3 bases short and J 2 bases short, with 8 bases between. CDR3 coding DNA: TGTGCCAGCAGCCAGACAGTTACCTACGAGCAGTACTTC. As protein: CASSQTVTYEQYF.